What follows are 28 T cell receptor beta chains derived from one specimen sequenced in a study of beta chain features in type 1 diabetes. These TCRs' antigens remain unknown. General study findings and limits: Shortening that was moderate but significant affected the TCRB CDR3s of Type 1 diabetes patients in all four CD4+ subsets.

What was sequenced were expressed TCRB transcripts, since all of the isolated RNA had been reverse transcribed. Assay: immunoSEQ multiplex PCR; the TCRdb copy retains only in-frame clones and omits some. Here the sample spans around 250,000 clones, 20% to 25% being singletons. Input material: naive CD4+ T cells from blood. The receptors shown here come from a woman aged 25 to 39 with type 1 diabetes.

The V call is TRBV7-9, the J call TRBJ2-7; D possibly corresponds to TRBD2 (7 bases). The length of the CDR3 is 14 residues. Germline V gene data show CDR1 as SEHNR and CDR2 as FQNEAQ (reference sequence). V lost 5 bases, J lost 3 bases, and 14 bases lay in between. CDR3 residues: CASSRGRGHYEQYF. CDR3 DNA sequence: TGTGCCAGCAGCCGGGGGAGGGGACACTACGAGCAGTACTTC. Full variable domain (remainder filled in from reference TRBV7-9 and TRBJ2-7): DTGVSQNPRHKITKRGQNVTFRCDPISEHNRLYWYRQTLGQGPEFLTYFQNEAQLEKSRLLSDRFSAERPKGSFSTLEIQRTEQGDSAMYLCASSRGRGHYEQYFGPGTRLTVT.

The CDR3 here is CASSDTSSTDTQYF. CDR3 bases: TGCGCCAGCAGCGATACTAGCAGCACAGATACGCAGTATTTT. The gene calls are TRBV5-1 and TRBJ2-3, with D tentatively TRBD2 (6 bases). V was trimmed by 4 bases and J by 0 bases, leaving 9 bases between them. Germline V gene sequence: CDR1 SGHRS, CDR2 YFSETQ. This CDR3 spans 14 amino acids.

This clone has more than one count but fewer than ten. The chain combines TRBV19 with TRBJ1-2; 8 bases map to TRBD1. The CDR3 spans 13 residues. Losses at the gene ends were 5 bases for V and 4 bases for J; bases not matched to a gene: 3. CDR1 is LNHDA, CDR2 SQIVND, per germline (reference sequence). CDR3 residues: CASSSQGAYGYTF. CDR3 nucleotides: TGTGCCAGTAGTTCGCAGGGGGCCTATGGCTACACCTTC.

This chain connects TRBV9 to TRBJ1-1; a weak D match, TRBD1 (5 bases). CDR3 length: 15 residues. Germline V CDR1 and CDR2: SGDLS, YYNGEE. Trimming cost V 4 bases and J 7 bases, with 20 bases left between them. CDR3 loop: CASSSVGGKNVEAFF. Written as DNA, the CDR3 is TGTGCCAGCAGCTCCGTGGGGGGAAAGAACGTTGAAGCTTTCTTT.

The chain carries TRBV5-1 and TRBJ2-5; D is perhaps TRBD2 (6 bases). CDR3 length: 14 amino acids. The V end lost 2 bases, the J end lost 3 bases, and 11 bases lay between the germline ends. Germline V gene sequence: CDR1 SGHRS, CDR2 YFSETQ. CDR3 residues: CASSFGTPEETQYF. The CDR3 region has the DNA TGCGCCAGCAGCTTCGGGACTCCAGAAGAGACCCAGTACTTC.

This clone has a handful of counts. The chain joins TRBV29-1 to TRBJ2-1; no firm D call. The CDR3 is 11 residues long. CDR1 is SQVTM, CDR2 ANQGSEA, per germline. V lost 8 bases and J lost 5, with 10 bases in between. The CDR3 reads CSFLRDNEQFF. The CDR3 nucleotides are TGCAGCTTCCTTCGGGACAATGAGCAGTTCTTC.

The genes are TRBV7-3 and TRBJ2-3; 7 positions agree with TRBD2. This CDR3 spans 16 amino acids. J was trimmed by 4 bases and V by 1 base; bases with no gene match: 8. The V gene's germline CDR1 is SGHTA and CDR2 FQGTGA. CDR3 in DNA: TGTGCCAGCAGCTTAAGTGGGGCGGGAGAGGCAGATACGCAGTATTTT. Protein product: CASSLSGAGEADTQYF.

This clone has a single count. V gene TRBV29-1 combines with J gene TRBJ2-5; a weak D match, TRBD2 (5 bases). Deletions cut 3 bases from V and 5 bases from J, with 13 bases between. Germline-derived CDR1 and CDR2 are SQVTM and ANQGSEA. The CDR3 is made up of 13 amino acids. Here the CDR3 reads CSVEERASETQYF. The CDR3 DNA reads TGCAGCGTTGAGGAGAGGGCCTCGGAGACCCAGTACTTC.

As to this clone: This same CDR3 is encoded by further DNA sequences in the sample. J is TRBJ2-7 and V is TRBV28, with unresolved D. Germline V gene lookup returns CDR1 MDHEN and CDR2 SYDVKM. The V gene lost 1 base and the J gene lost 2 bases, with 3 bases spanning the gap. This CDR3 contains 12 residues. CDR3 bases: TGTGCCAGCAGTTTATCTACCTACGAGCAGTACTTC. Its protein is CASSLSTYEQYF.

Only a few counts were recorded for this clone. The V gene is TRBV29-1, the J gene TRBJ1-1; D is possibly TRBD1 (6 bases). Germline loops: CDR1 SQVTM, CDR2 ANQGSEA. The CDR3 has 14 amino acids. Between the trimmed V and J ends, which lost 5 bases and 0 bases, there was a span of 13 bases. The CDR3 is CSVTPDRLNTEAFF. The CDR3, as DNA: TGCAGCGTTACCCCTGACAGGCTGAACACTGAAGCTTTCTTT. Together with reference TRBV29-1 and TRBJ1-1, the CDR3 gives the full variable domain: SAVISQKPSRDICQRGTSLTIQCQVDSQVTMMFWYRQQPGQSLTLIATANQGSEATYESGFVIDKFPISRPNLTFSTLTVSNMSPEDSSIYLCSVTPDRLNTEAFFGQGTRLTVV.

V usage is TRBV28 and J usage is TRBJ1-5; D possibly corresponds to TRBD1 (5 bases). Germline CDR1 reads MDHEN; CDR2 reads SYDVKM. V was trimmed by 7 bases and J by 6 bases, leaving 7 bases between them. The CDR3 has 11 amino acids. CDR3 protein: CASNGGQPQHF. In DNA form, the CDR3 reads TGTGCCAGCAACGGGGGTCAGCCCCAGCATTTT.

Only a few counts were recorded for this clone. The V gene is TRBV7-9, the J gene TRBJ1-3; TRBD1 agrees at 7 bases. The CDR3 has 17 residues. V trimming: 5 bases; J trimming: 4 bases; junction bases outside the gene matches: 14. CDR1 is SEHNR and CDR2 is FQNEAQ in the germline V gene (reference sequence). The CDR3 reads CASSLTGTEILGNTIYF. The DNA for the CDR3 is TGTGCCAGCAGCCTAACCGGGACAGAGATTCTCGGAAACACCATATATTTT.

This clone turned up a few times. This chain connects TRBV7-2 to TRBJ1-2; 7 nucleotides align to TRBD1. This CDR3 comprises 14 residues. V lost 4 bases to trimming and J lost 0 bases; unmatched junction nucleotides: 2. The germline V gene encodes CDR1 SGHTA and CDR2 FQGNSA. In nucleotides, the CDR3 is TGTGCCAGCAGCTACGGGACAGCTAACTATGGCTACACCTTC. Its protein product is CASSYGTANYGYTF. Variable domain in full (rest from reference TRBV7-2 and TRBJ1-2): GAGVSQSPSNKVTEKGKDVELRCDPISGHTALYWYRQSLGQGLEFLIYFQGNSAPDKSGLPSDRFSAERTGGSVSTLTIQRTQQEDSAVYLCASSYGTANYGYTFGSGTRLTVV.

The chain uses TRBV28 and TRBJ1-1; D might be TRBD1 (5 bases). The germline V and J ends were trimmed by 4 bases and 1 base, with 10 bases remaining between them. Germline V gene sequence: CDR1 MDHEN, CDR2 SYDVKM. The length of the CDR3 is 14 residues. CDR3 sequence reads: CASSSQGKNTEAFF. As DNA, the CDR3 is TGTGCCAGCAGTTCCCAGGGCAAGAACACTGAAGCTTTCTTT.

This clone was found a few times. The chain recombines TRBV13 with TRBJ2-7; 8 nucleotides align to TRBD2. Germline CDR1 PRHDT, CDR2 FYEKMQ (reference sequence). Trimming at V came to 9 bases and at J to 0 bases, leaving 4 bases not matched to a gene. The CDR3 covers 13 residues. As DNA, the CDR3 is TGTGCCAGTGAGCGGGGGTTCTCCTACGAGCAGTACTTC. Its protein is CASERGFSYEQYF.

The rearrangement uses TRBV30 and TRBJ2-5; TRBD1 is a possible D gene (5 bases). The CDR3 has 12 residues. Trimming took 6 bases from V and 3 from J, leaving 11 bases between them. CDR1 GTSNPN and CDR2 SVGIG come from the germline V gene (reference sequence). The CDR3 bases are TGTGCCTGTGACCAAGGGGAAGAGACCCAGTACTTC. Translated, it gives CACDQGEETQYF.

This clone was counted a few times. This chain uses TRBV6-5 with TRBJ2-1; D might be TRBD1 (5 bases). This CDR3 is built from 13 residues. The germline gives CDR1 MNHEY, CDR2 SVGAGI. V gave up 8 bases and J gave up 8 bases, with 16 bases separating them. CDR3 bases: TGTGCCAGCTCCTTGAAGGGGCGCCATGAGCAGTTCTTC. Translated, it gives CASSLKGRHEQFF.

This clone was recorded once. The rearrangement joins TRBV7-8 to TRBJ1-1; D might be TRBD1 (5 bases). V was trimmed by 1 base and J by 4 bases, leaving 16 bases between them. Germline V lookup: CDR1 SGHVS, CDR2 FQNEAQ. CDR3 size: 16 residues. In DNA form, the CDR3 reads TGTGCCAGCAGCTTAGTAGCGGGTCAGGGAGGCACTGAAGCTTTCTTT. Encoded protein: CASSLVAGQGGTEAFF.

The chain carries TRBV4-1 and TRBJ2-3; D remains ambiguous. Per germline, CDR1 MGHRA and CDR2 YSYEKL. Trimming shortened V by 1 base and J by 6 bases, and 8 bases separated the two germline ends. The CDR3 contains 13 residues. The CDR3 is CASSQAWADTQYF. The CDR3 DNA sequence: TGCGCCAGCAGCCAAGCGTGGGCTGATACGCAGTATTTT.

Turning to this clone: Different DNA sequences within this sample yield the same CDR3. The gene calls are TRBV29-1 and TRBJ2-7; 10 bases are a match to TRBD2. The CDR3 sequence is 12 residues long. Unmatched junction bases numbered 0, after V lost 4 bases and J lost 3 bases. The germline gives CDR1 SQVTM, CDR2 ANQGSEA. The CDR3 region is CSVGLAGYEQYF. The CDR3 DNA sequence: TGCAGCGTTGGACTAGCGGGCTACGAGCAGTACTTC.

The chain is built from TRBV7-8 and TRBJ2-7; TRBD2 matches 7 bases. CDR3 length: 13 residues. After removal of 5 bases from V and 7 bases from J, the junction contained 8 bases not matched to a gene. Germline V gene data show CDR1 as SGHVS and CDR2 as FQNEAQ. The CDR3 protein is CASSPWEGTEQYF. The DNA of the CDR3 is TGTGCCAGCAGCCCCTGGGAGGGGACTGAGCAGTACTTC.

This clone came up a few times. The V call is TRBV2, the J call TRBJ2-5; D ambiguous. The CDR3 is 13 amino acids. Trimming pared 2 bases from V and 5 bases from J, leaving 9 bases between. The germline V gene has CDR1 SNHLY and CDR2 FYNNEI. In DNA, the CDR3 is TGTGCCAGCAGTGAATTTACCGAGGAGACCCAGTACTTC. It specifies CASSEFTEETQYF.

This clone was detected only a few times. The V and J genes are TRBV6-1 and TRBJ2-2; TRBD2 aligns across 9 bases. This CDR3 has 15 residues. Germline assignment: CDR1 MNHNS and CDR2 SASEGT. Losses at the gene ends were 2 bases for V and 5 bases for J; bases not matched to a gene: 3. CDR3 in amino acids: CASSELAGTTGELFF. For the CDR3, the DNA is TGTGCCAGCAGTGAACTAGCGGGGACTACCGGGGAGCTGTTTTTT.

Only a few counts were recorded for this clone. V is TRBV11-3 and J is TRBJ2-1, with TRBD1 identical over 7 bases. Trimming at V came to 5 bases and at J to 9 bases, leaving 7 bases not matched to a gene. The CDR3 contains 13 residues. The V gene's germline CDR1 is SGHNT and CDR2 YENEEA. CDR3 in amino acids: CASSPTGISEQFF. Written as DNA, the CDR3 is TGTGCCAGCAGCCCGACAGGGATTAGTGAGCAGTTCTTC.

This clone was counted only a few times. The chain couples TRBV27 to TRBJ1-2; 9 bases agree with TRBD1. This CDR3 contains 17 residues. The germline V gene encodes CDR1 MNHEY and CDR2 SMNVEV (reference sequence). The V and J ends lost 7 bases and 3 bases, in that order; junction bases with no gene match: 15. CDR3: CASNFAGEGTGHYGYTF. For the CDR3, the DNA is TGTGCCAGCAACTTCGCGGGAGAAGGGACAGGGCACTATGGCTACACCTTC.

The V call is TRBV29-1, the J call TRBJ1-2; D is perhaps TRBD1 (5 bases). The germline gives CDR1 SQVTM, CDR2 ANQGSEA. V was pared by 5 bases and J by 3 bases, with 13 bases between. The CDR3 loop spans 13 amino acids. The CDR3 coding sequence is TGCAGCGTTCAGTCGGGGGGGGACTATGGCTACACCTTC. Protein sequence: CSVQSGGDYGYTF.

V usage is TRBV25-1 and J usage is TRBJ1-4, with D perhaps TRBD1 (6 bases). V lost 9 bases, J lost 4 bases, and 12 bases lay in between. The CDR3 loop spans 13 amino acids. From germline, CDR1 is MGHDK and CDR2 SYGVNS. In DNA, the CDR3 is TGTGCCAGGTCAGGGGATATTAATGAAAAACTGTTTTTT. Translating gives CARSGDINEKLFF.

The chain combines TRBV30 with TRBJ1-3; no reliable D call. CDR3 length: 15 residues. Germline V gives CDR1 GTSNPN, CDR2 SVGIG (reference sequence). The germline V and J ends were trimmed by 0 bases and 4 bases, with 13 bases remaining between them. The chain's CDR3 is CAWSVQLAFGNTIYF. The DNA of the CDR3 is TGTGCCTGGAGTGTACAGTTGGCTTTCGGAAACACCATATATTTT.